The 32 T cell receptor beta chains below come from one sample, sequenced in a study of shared clonotypes between healthy human individuals. Some clones are missing from TCRdb's copy, which holds only in-frame ones; the method was immunoSEQ multiplex PCR. Among millions of clones listed, approximately 94% were seen once. The sample was naive CD4+ T cells sorted from blood. Subset reported: CD45RA+ positively selected. Receptor source: a man aged 18 to 30 in good health.

This clone was detected only a few times. CDR3 sequence: CARLLLADCSYNEQFF. For the CDR3, the DNA is TGTGCCAGGCTCCTCCTAGCGGATTGCTCCTACAATGAGCAGTTCTTC. The chain combines TRBV19 with TRBJ2-1, with 7 positions matching TRBD2. Looked up from germline, CDR1 is LNHDA and CDR2 is SQIVND (reference sequence). Trimming cost V 9 bases and J 0 bases; bases outside gene matches: 11. This CDR3 has 16 amino acids.

This clone was found once. V usage is TRBV6-5 and J usage is TRBJ2-7; 11 bases are a match to TRBD2. Trimming cost V 5 bases and J 2 bases; bases outside gene matches: 5. Germline CDR1 and CDR2: MNHEY and SVGAGI. The CDR3 contains 15 residues. CDR3 in DNA: TGTGCCAGCAGTCCTAGCGGGGGGAAACCCTACGAGCAGTACTTC. Its protein product is CASSPSGGKPYEQYF.

V is TRBV5-1 and J is TRBJ2-2; possibly TRBD2 for D (6 bases). Germline assignment: CDR1 SGHRS and CDR2 YFSETQ. The ends were cut back, 7 bases at V and 0 bases at J, with 13 bases in the middle. The CDR3 consists of 15 residues. The CDR3 DNA sequence: TGCGCCAGCGCAACCGGGACTGCGAACACCGGGGAGCTGTTTTTT. Residues: CASATGTANTGELFF.

Details on this clone: Other DNA sequences of this sample code for an identical CDR3. The chain couples TRBV30 to TRBJ2-5, with no clear D. This CDR3 comprises 12 residues. Trimming removed 3 bases from V and 0 bases from J, with 5 bases in between. Germline V gene sequence: CDR1 GTSNPN, CDR2 SVGIG (reference sequence). DNA for the CDR3: TGTGCCTGGAGCCGGGACCAAGAGACCCAGTACTTC. It specifies CAWSRDQETQYF.

This clone was counted once. The J gene is TRBJ2-7, the V gene TRBV30; the match to TRBD2 covers 11 bases. Germline-derived CDR1 and CDR2 are GTSNPN and SVGIG (reference sequence). The J segment lost 2 bases and the V segment lost 5 bases, leaving 2 bases of the junction unmatched. The CDR3 runs to 13 residues. CDR3 region: CAWSLAGAYEQYF. The CDR3 nucleotides read TGTGCCTGGTCACTAGCGGGAGCCTACGAGCAGTACTTC.

The rearrangement joins TRBV13 to TRBJ2-7; TRBD2 agrees at 7 bases. This CDR3 contains 15 residues. Germline V gives CDR1 PRHDT, CDR2 FYEKMQ (reference sequence). The junction had 9 bases not matched to a gene; V was cut back by 5 bases and J by 2 bases. The CDR3 DNA reads as TGTGCCAGCAGCCGGTATCCAGCGGGGACCTACGAGCAGTACTTC. Translated: CASSRYPAGTYEQYF.

This chain joins TRBV7-9 and TRBJ2-7, with 9 bases matching TRBD2. Losses at the gene ends were 5 bases for V and 3 bases for J; bases not matched to a gene: 8. The CDR3 has 15 amino acids. Germline CDR1 is SEHNR and CDR2 is FQNEAQ (reference sequence). This chain's CDR3 is CASSVTGTSIYEQYF. The CDR3 nucleotides are TGTGCCAGCAGCGTTACCGGGACTAGCATCTACGAGCAGTACTTC.

This clone was seen a handful of times. The sample holds other DNA sequences that translate to the same CDR3. V gene TRBV7-9 combines with J gene TRBJ2-5; D not certain. V gave up 2 bases and J gave up 4 bases, with 2 bases separating them. The germline gives CDR1 SEHNR, CDR2 FQNEAQ (reference sequence). This CDR3 contains 11 residues. CDR3 protein: CASSLTETQYF. The CDR3 DNA reads TGTGCCAGCAGCTTAACAGAGACCCAGTACTTC.

The chain uses TRBV11-2 and TRBJ1-4; D is perhaps TRBD1 (5 bases). The V end was cut by 5 bases, the J end by 5 bases, with 9 bases between. This CDR3 region has 13 residues. Germline V gene sequence: CDR1 SGHAT, CDR2 FQNNGV. The CDR3 sequence: CASSMGLNEKLFF. CDR3 DNA sequence: TGTGCCAGCAGCATGGGACTCAATGAAAAACTGTTTTTT.

The V gene is TRBV7-3, the J gene TRBJ2-1; 8 bases are shared with TRBD2. This CDR3 contains 14 residues. Germline V CDR1 and CDR2: SGHTA, FQGTGA. V lost 2 bases, J lost 8 bases, and 5 bases stayed unmatched. CDR3: CASSLGLAIDEQFF. CDR3 nucleotides: TGTGCCAGCAGCTTAGGACTAGCTATCGATGAGCAGTTCTTC.

The rearrangement uses TRBV10-1 and TRBJ2-2; D remains unclear. Trimming shortened V by 0 bases and J by 8 bases, and 13 bases separated the two germline ends. The CDR3 is 15 residues long. In germline, CDR1 is WNHNN, CDR2 SYGVQD (reference sequence). CDR3 sequence: CASSESASVVGELFF. The CDR3 DNA follows: TGCGCCAGCAGTGAGTCGGCCTCCGTTGTAGGGGAGCTGTTTTTT.

V is TRBV10-3 and J is TRBJ1-1; maybe TRBD1 (6 bases). This CDR3 is 11 amino acids long. Germline lookup yields CDR1 ENHRY and CDR2 SYGVKD. Trimming took off 7 bases at V and 8 bases at J, with 11 bases between the two ends. The CDR3 nucleotides are TGTGCCATCAATGCCGGGACAGAAGCTTTCTTT. Protein sequence: CAINAGTEAFF.

This clone has a handful of counts. V is TRBV10-2 and J is TRBJ2-7; D may be TRBD1 (6 bases). V was pared by 3 bases and J by 6 bases, with 9 bases between. The CDR3 runs 12 residues. Germline V gene sequence: CDR1 WSHSY, CDR2 SAAADI. The CDR3 loop is CASSEQGGEQYF. Written as DNA, the CDR3 is TGCGCCAGCAGTGAACAGGGCGGCGAGCAGTACTTC.

In this sample, this clone turned up once. The chain is built from TRBV11-3 and TRBJ2-1; D is uncertain. Between the trimmed V and J ends, which lost 5 bases and 4 bases, there was a span of 9 bases. The CDR3 loop spans 13 amino acids. From germline, CDR1 is SGHNT and CDR2 YENEEA. CDR3 bases: TGTGCCAGCAGCCCGTCGACTTACAATGAGCAGTTCTTC. Its protein product is CASSPSTYNEQFF.

This chain joins TRBV29-1 and TRBJ1-2; 8 bases align to TRBD1. This CDR3 has 14 amino acids. With V trimmed by 6 bases and J by 4 bases, 10 bases remained unmatched. Germline assignment: CDR1 SQVTM and CDR2 ANQGSEA. The CDR3 sequence: CSVEDRERGYGYTF. The CDR3 region has the DNA TGCAGCGTAGAGGACAGGGAACGGGGCTATGGCTACACCTTC.

The chain is built from TRBV4-1 and TRBJ2-7, with a tentative D call TRBD2 (6 bases). Per germline, CDR1 MGHRA and CDR2 YSYEKL. V was pared by 3 bases and J by 7 bases, with 19 bases between. This CDR3 has 15 residues. CDR3 sequence reads: CASSQRGPSYGEQYF. For the CDR3, the DNA is TGCGCCAGCAGCCAGCGGGGACCGAGCTACGGGGAGCAGTACTTC.

This chain uses TRBV4-1 with TRBJ2-2; D unresolved. Germline CDR1 and CDR2: MGHRA and YSYEKL. This CDR3 has 13 amino acids. Trimming removed 0 bases from V and 13 bases from J, with 12 bases in between. The CDR3 DNA is TGCGCCAGCAGCCAAGATGAGATAGGGTGGCTGTTTTTT. Amino acids: CASSQDEIGWLFF.

The chain couples TRBV9 to TRBJ2-5; TRBD1 matches 7 bases. The CDR3 loop spans 16 amino acids. Germline V gene sequence: CDR1 SGDLS, CDR2 YYNGEE. J lost 2 bases, V lost 0 bases, and 7 bases had no gene match. CDR3 nucleotide sequence: TGTGCCAGCAGCGTAGGGACAGGCGGCGGACAAGAGACCCAGTACTTC. Its protein product is CASSVGTGGGQETQYF.

The J gene is TRBJ1-1, the V gene TRBV9, with D uncertain. Germline CDR1 is SGDLS and CDR2 is YYNGEE. The germline V and J ends were trimmed by 0 bases and 6 bases, with 12 bases remaining between them. The CDR3 contains 14 residues. The CDR3 DNA sequence: TGTGCCAGCAGCGTAGATTGGAGGGTCGCTGAAGCTTTCTTT. It encodes CASSVDWRVAEAFF.

The chain links TRBV29-1 to TRBJ1-1, with a possible D match to TRBD1 (5 bases). The germline gives CDR1 SQVTM, CDR2 ANQGSEA. The CDR3 consists of 12 residues. With 5 bases removed from V and 5 bases from J, the gap between germline ends came to 12 bases. The CDR3 bases are TGCAGCGTTAGAAAGGGGAGTACTGAAGCTTTCTTT. Its translation: CSVRKGSTEAFF. The full variable domain, with the rest looked up from reference TRBV29-1 and TRBJ1-1, is SAVISQKPSRDICQRGTSLTIQCQVDSQVTMMFWYRQQPGQSLTLIATANQGSEATYESGFVIDKFPISRPNLTFSTLTVSNMSPEDSSIYLCSVRKGSTEAFFGQGTRLTVV.

J is TRBJ2-3 and V is TRBV30; 8 nucleotides agree with TRBD1. Germline V gene lookup returns CDR1 GTSNPN and CDR2 SVGIG (reference sequence). The CDR3 sequence is 15 residues long. Trimming cost V 2 bases and J 2 bases; bases outside gene matches: 6. The CDR3 nucleotides are TGTGCCTGGAGTCTCGGACAGGGCAACACAGATACGCAGTATTTT. Translated, it gives CAWSLGQGNTDTQYF.

The chain joins TRBV12-5 to TRBJ2-7; perhaps D is TRBD1 or TRBD2 (5 bases each). V lost 0 bases and J lost 0, with 15 bases in between. This CDR3 contains 17 residues. Germline assignment: CDR1 LGHNT and CDR2 FRNRAP. This chain's CDR3 is CASGLVRGRLTSYEQYF. CDR3 nucleotides: TGTGCTAGTGGTTTGGTACGGGGCCGACTAACCTCCTACGAGCAGTACTTC. The entire variable domain, with the rest obtained from reference TRBV12-5 and TRBJ2-7, is as follows: DARVTQTPRHKVTEMGQEVTMRCQPILGHNTVFWYRQTMMQGLELLAYFRNRAPLDDSGMPKDRFSAEMPDATLATLKIQPSEPRDSAVYFCASGLVRGRLTSYEQYFGPGTRLTVT.

The chain has TRBV4-1 and TRBJ2-5; 8 positions match TRBD2. The CDR3 length is 15 residues. Germline V lookup: CDR1 MGHRA, CDR2 YSYEKL. Trimming took 3 bases from V and 4 from J; bases not matched to a gene: 7. Here the CDR3 reads CASSQLGTRIETQYF. The CDR3 nucleotides read TGCGCCAGCAGCCAGCTCGGGACTAGGATAGAGACCCAGTACTTC.

The V call is TRBV30, the J call TRBJ2-5, with 13 bases fitting TRBD2. Trimming at V came to 4 bases and at J to 0 bases, leaving 14 bases not matched to a gene. The CDR3 is 19 residues long. From germline, CDR1 is GTSNPN and CDR2 SVGIG (reference sequence). This CDR3 reads CAWIPITSGGEIYQETQYF. For the CDR3, the DNA is TGTGCCTGGATACCGATAACTAGCGGGGGGGAGATATACCAAGAGACCCAGTACTTC.

The chain has TRBV7-9 and TRBJ1-4, with 7 nucleotides matching TRBD1. Germline CDR1 reads SEHNR; CDR2 reads FQNEAQ (reference sequence). V lost 8 bases, J lost 8 bases, and 8 bases stayed unmatched. This CDR3 region has 13 residues. The CDR3 here is CASGTGEVEKLFF. The CDR3 coding sequence is TGTGCCAGCGGCACAGGGGAGGTGGAAAAACTGTTTTTT.

This rearrangement joins TRBV11-3 to TRBJ2-2; 7 nucleotides agree with TRBD1. The V and J ends lost 5 bases and 0 bases, in that order; junction bases with no gene match: 6. The CDR3 is 16 residues long. Germline assignment: CDR1 SGHNT and CDR2 YENEEA. The CDR3 coding sequence is TGTGCCAGCAGCCTTACAGGGGAACCGAACACCGGGGAGCTGTTTTTT. Its translation is CASSLTGEPNTGELFF.

The chain recombines TRBV9 with TRBJ2-5; D remains ambiguous. CDR1 and CDR2 (germline): SGDLS, YYNGEE. The CDR3 has 13 amino acids. Trimming took 4 bases from V and 0 from J, leaving 7 bases between them. CDR3 sequence: CASSRTDQETQYF. The CDR3 nucleotides read TGTGCCAGCAGCCGGACGGACCAAGAGACCCAGTACTTC.

The V gene is TRBV11-2, the J gene TRBJ1-5; unclear D gene. Trimming pared 3 bases from V and 3 bases from J, leaving 12 bases between. Germline CDR1 reads SGHAT; CDR2 reads FQNNGV. The CDR3 length is 15 residues. CDR3 bases: TGTGCCAGCAGCTTGGTGTTAAGCTACAATCAGCCCCAGCATTTT. As protein: CASSLVLSYNQPQHF.

V usage is TRBV5-1 and J usage is TRBJ1-5; D possibly corresponds to TRBD1 (6 bases). The germline V gene has CDR1 SGHRS and CDR2 YFSETQ. CDR3 length equals 15 residues. The germline V and J ends were trimmed by 3 bases and 4 bases, with 14 bases remaining between them. CDR3: CASSSSGGSNQPQHF. The CDR3 DNA sequence: TGCGCCAGCAGCTCTTCGGGGGGCTCAAATCAGCCCCAGCATTTT.

This clone has only one observation. The chain uses TRBV5-1 and TRBJ2-7; D is possibly TRBD1 (6 bases). V lost 3 bases, J lost 0 bases, and 10 bases lay in between. Per the germline V gene, CDR1 is SGHRS and CDR2 is YFSETQ. This CDR3 has 14 amino acids. The CDR3 DNA is TGCGCCAGCAGCTCCAAACAGGGCTCCTACGAGCAGTACTTC. This translates into CASSSKQGSYEQYF.

This sequence joins TRBV18 and TRBJ2-5; 15 bases are shared with TRBD2. V lost 0 bases, J lost 5 bases, and 7 bases stayed unmatched. The germline V gene encodes CDR1 KGHSH and CDR2 LQKENI. This CDR3 region has 18 residues. CDR3 amino acids: CASSPPRTSGRVGETQYF. The CDR3 nucleotides read TGTGCCAGCTCACCACCGCGGACTAGCGGGAGGGTCGGGGAGACCCAGTACTTC.

In DNA, the CDR3 is TGTGCCAGCAGTTCTGGGTCCGGACAGATTAGCAATCAGCCCCAGCATTTT. Translated: CASSSGSGQISNQPQHF. The rearrangement uses TRBV27 and TRBJ1-5, with D perhaps TRBD1 (6 bases). This CDR3 is built from 17 residues. Germline assignment: CDR1 MNHEY and CDR2 SMNVEV (reference sequence). Between the trimmed V and J ends, which lost 4 bases and 0 bases, there was a span of 16 bases.